A single T cell receptor (beta chain) is shown here with its context. This record belongs to a study of blood T cells in healthy people across ages. It was with a sample-barcoded 5' primer and a J-beta primer mix that a second PCR of roughly 6 to 12 cycles was run. Every cDNA was tagged by a template-switch adaptor with 12 random nucleotides. TCRdb re-called the 5' RACE reads with MiXCR, one entry per CDR3 protein. The repertoire holds 800,000 or so distinct CDR3 sequences, with 20% to 25% as singletons. The CDR3 totals 17 residues. V lost 4 bases, J lost 3 bases, and 22 bases lay in between. In germline, CDR1 is MNHEY, CDR2 SVGAGI. These data were likewise used in another study, on T cells of mothers and their children. From that report: Every mother supplied over 9.5 million TCR beta CDR3 reads and every child 2.5 million to 3.5 million. Similar effects of thymic selection on TCR recombination output were recorded in related and unrelated pairs. It was observed that no persistent microchimeric T cell clones could be detected.

The sequencing input was blood. The sequence was collected from a boy younger than 18 in good health. This chain connects TRBV6-5 to TRBJ2-7; D gene ambiguous. The CDR3 region has the DNA TGTGCCAGCAGTTCCTCAGAGTTGCTCCTGGTAGGCTACGAGCAGTACTTC. Its protein is CASSSSELLLVGYEQYF.